The text below deals with one TCR beta chain. PCR employed 60 Vbeta and 13 Jbeta primers. Some clones are missing from TCRdb's copy, which holds only in-frame ones; the method was immunoSEQ multiplex PCR. The table has around 150,000 clones, about 82% seen once. Healthy people donating bone marrow made up the donors. The data derive from a study of cytomegalovirus exposure and HLA in healthy donors. The sequence was obtained from a male donor in good health and CMV-seronegative. Sequencing was carried out using PBMCs.

In DNA form, the CDR3 reads TGTGCCAGCAGTCCGGACAGGGGGTTTGGTGAAAAACTGTTTTTT. As protein: CASSPDRGFGEKLFF. This chain connects TRBV6-1 to TRBJ1-4; 10 bases are shared with TRBD1. The V segment lost 5 bases and the J segment 7 bases; nucleotides outside the gene matches: 7. The CDR3 has 15 residues. CDR1 and CDR2 from the germline V gene are MNHNS and SASEGT.